The clone carrying this T cell receptor (beta chain) came up many times. Its specificity is not known. The sample comes from a study of CD8+CD57+ T cells in acquired aplastic anemia. Study in general: Sorted CD4+ and CD8+ cells gave a mean 3.2 ug DNA, range roughly 0.18 to 30 ug. Reads per healthy sample averaged around 9.9 million (CD4+) and under 13 million (CD8+).

Study-level findings and limits: Shared by patients and controls, 25 to 35 CD8+ CDR3s were abundant in patients.

Trimming took 2 bases from V and 1 from J, leaving 8 bases between them. CDR1 is GTSNPN, CDR2 SVGIG, per germline (reference sequence). The CDR3 has 13 residues. It was genomic DNA that served as the template for profiling TCR beta VDJ and CDR3. MiXCR, run by TCRdb on the reads, gives a single entry per CDR3 protein. There are about 130,000 distinct CDR3 sequences in the sample; roughly 50% occur only once, and around 2.5% lies in the top ten. The chain links TRBV30 to TRBJ1-1; unclear D gene. This receptor was taken from a human donor in good health, serving as a control. Specimen: sorted CD4+, CD8+, or CD8+CD57+ T cells (not recorded which) from PBMCs. The CDR3: CAWSSHQNTEAFF. CDR3 sequence (DNA): TGTGCCTGGAGTTCCCATCAGAACACTGAAGCTTTCTTT.